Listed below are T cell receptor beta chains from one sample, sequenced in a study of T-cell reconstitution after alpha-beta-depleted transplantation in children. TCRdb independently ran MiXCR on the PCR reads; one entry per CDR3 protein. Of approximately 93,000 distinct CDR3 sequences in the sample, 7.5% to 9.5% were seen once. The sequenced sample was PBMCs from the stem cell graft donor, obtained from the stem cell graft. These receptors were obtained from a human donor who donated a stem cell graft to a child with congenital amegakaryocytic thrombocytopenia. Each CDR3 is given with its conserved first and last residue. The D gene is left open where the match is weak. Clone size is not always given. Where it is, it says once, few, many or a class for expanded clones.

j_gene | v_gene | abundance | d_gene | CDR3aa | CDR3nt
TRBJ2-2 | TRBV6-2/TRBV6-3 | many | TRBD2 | CASSSSGRESDTGELFF | TGTGCCAGCAGTTCTAGCGGGAGGGAGTCTGACACCGGGGAGCTGTTTTTT
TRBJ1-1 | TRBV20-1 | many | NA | CSARDQGRGDTEAFF | TGCAGTGCTAGAGATCAGGGCAGGGGCGATACTGAAGCTTTCTTT
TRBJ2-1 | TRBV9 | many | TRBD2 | CASSAGLAYYNEQFF | TGTGCCAGCAGCGCCGGACTAGCGTACTACAATGAGCAGTTCTTC
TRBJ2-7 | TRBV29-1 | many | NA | CSVVGDFSSYEQYF | TGCAGCGTTGTTGGGGACTTTAGCTCCTACGAGCAGTACTTC
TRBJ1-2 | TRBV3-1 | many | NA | CASSQVRGTYGYTF | TGTGCCAGCAGCCAAGTCCGGGGGACCTATGGCTACACCTTC
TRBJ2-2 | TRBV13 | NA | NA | CAMGPGLGYATGELFF | TGTGCCATGGGCCCCGGGCTCGGGTACGCAACCGGGGAGCTGTTTTTT
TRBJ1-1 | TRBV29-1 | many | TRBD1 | CSVAQGANTEAFF | TGCAGCGTTGCTCAGGGGGCAAACACTGAAGCTTTCTTT
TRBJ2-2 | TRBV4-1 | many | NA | CASSRTVALDLTGELFF | TGCGCCAGCAGCCGGACCGTGGCTCTCGACCTCACCGGGGAGCTGTTTTTT
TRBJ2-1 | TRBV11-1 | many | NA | CASSLFLVYNEQFF | TGTGCCAGCAGCTTATTCCTAGTCTACAATGAGCAGTTCTTC
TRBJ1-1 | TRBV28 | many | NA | CASSSGSSPEAFF | TGTGCCAGCAGTTCGGGATCTAGTCCTGAAGCTTTCTTT
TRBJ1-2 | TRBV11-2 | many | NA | CASSLESASVYGYTF | TGTGCCAGCAGCTTAGAATCTGCGTCAGTCTATGGCTACACCTTC
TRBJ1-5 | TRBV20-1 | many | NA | CSARRGDQPQHF | TGCAGTGCTAGGAGGGGGGATCAGCCCCAGCATTTT
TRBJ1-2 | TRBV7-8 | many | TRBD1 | CASSLRQGTLFGGYTF | TGTGCCAGCAGCTTAAGACAGGGGACACTCTTCGGAGGCTACACCTTC
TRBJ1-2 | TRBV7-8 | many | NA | CASSYLGTGYTF | TGTGCCAGCAGCTATCTAGGGACAGGCTACACCTTC
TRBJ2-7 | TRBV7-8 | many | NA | CASSLALEGVHEQYF | TGTGCCAGCAGCTTAGCCCTGGAGGGAGTCCACGAGCAGTACTTC
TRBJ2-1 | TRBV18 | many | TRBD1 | CASSQGQGSYNEQFF | TGTGCCAGCTCTCAGGGACAGGGATCCTACAATGAGCAGTTCTTC
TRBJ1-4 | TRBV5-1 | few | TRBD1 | CASSPTTGGYGKLFF | TGCGCCAGCAGCCCTACTACAGGGGGATATGGAAAACTGTTTTTT
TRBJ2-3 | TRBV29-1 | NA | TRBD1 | CSVEGTGGTDTQYF | TGCAGCGTTGAAGGGACAGGTGGAACAGATACGCAGTATTTT
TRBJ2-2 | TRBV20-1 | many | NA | CSARGPGSQANTGELFF | TGCAGTGCTAGAGGCCCGGGGAGTCAAGCGAACACCGGGGAGCTGTTTTTT
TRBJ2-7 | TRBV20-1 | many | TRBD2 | CSGIAGDLYEQYF | TGCAGTGGGATAGCGGGGGACCTCTACGAGCAGTACTTC
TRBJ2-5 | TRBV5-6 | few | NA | CASSFDSARETQYF | TGTGCCAGCAGCTTCGACAGTGCAAGGGAGACCCAGTACTTC
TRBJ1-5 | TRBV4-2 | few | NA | CASSQTPKGRNQPQHF | TGTGCCAGCAGCCAAACCCCAAAAGGTCGCAATCAGCCCCAGCATTTT
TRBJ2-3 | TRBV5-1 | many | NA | CASSTQPSNTDTQYF | TGCGCCAGCAGCACACAACCTTCTAACACAGATACGCAGTATTTT
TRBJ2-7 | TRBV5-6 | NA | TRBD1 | CASTGGTGNYEQYF | TGTGCCAGCACTGGGGGGACAGGGAACTACGAGCAGTACTTC
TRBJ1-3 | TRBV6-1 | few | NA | CASSSGQSSGNTIYF | TGTGCCAGCAGCTCCGGACAGTCCTCTGGAAACACCATATATTTT
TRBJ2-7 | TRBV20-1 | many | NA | CSTRDTGGSYEQYF | TGCAGTACGAGGGACACCGGAGGGTCCTACGAGCAGTACTTC
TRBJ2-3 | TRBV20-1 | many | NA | CSAGAESGLRIRYTQYF | TGCAGTGCTGGGGCCGAGTCTGGACTCCGAATCCGTTATACGCAGTATTTT
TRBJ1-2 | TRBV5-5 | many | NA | CASSLTPRHINYGYTF | TGTGCCAGCAGCTTGACACCGCGGCATATTAACTATGGCTACACCTTC
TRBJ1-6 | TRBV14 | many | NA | CASSLRVFSPLHF | TGTGCCAGCAGCCTCAGGGTCTTCTCACCCCTCCACTTT
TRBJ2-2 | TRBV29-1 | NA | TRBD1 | CSVLEQGADTGELFF | TGCAGCGTTCTCGAACAGGGGGCAGACACCGGGGAGCTGTTTTTT
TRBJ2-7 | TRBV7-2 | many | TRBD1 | CASSKGPRGPYEQYF | TGTGCCAGCAGCAAAGGGCCCAGGGGGCCCTACGAGCAGTACTTC
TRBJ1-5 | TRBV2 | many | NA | CASSEWTLSNQPQHF | TGTGCCAGCAGTGAATGGACTCTTAGCAATCAGCCCCAGCATTTT
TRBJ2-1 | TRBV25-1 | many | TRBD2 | CASRGGVTINEQFF | TGTGCCAGCAGGGGGGGGGTAACAATTAATGAGCAGTTCTTC
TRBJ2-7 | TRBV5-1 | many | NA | CASSLDGRSYEQYF | TGCGCCAGCAGCTTGGATGGGAGGTCCTACGAGCAGTACTTC
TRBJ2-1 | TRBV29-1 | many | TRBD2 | CSVALGLAESEQFF | TGCAGCGTTGCCCTAGGACTAGCGGAGTCTGAGCAGTTCTTC
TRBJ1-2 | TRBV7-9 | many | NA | CASSSPFGDGGYTF | TGTGCCAGCAGCTCCCCATTTGGGGACGGTGGCTACACCTTC
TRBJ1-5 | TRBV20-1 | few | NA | CSATGISDQPQHF | TGCAGTGCAACCGGGATATCGGACCAGCCCCAGCATTTT
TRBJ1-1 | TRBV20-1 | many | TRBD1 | CSADRGIYTEAFF | TGCAGTGCTGACAGGGGTATTTACACTGAAGCTTTCTTT